Shown below are 20 T cell receptor beta chains from a single sample sequenced in a study of blood T cell repertoires in COVID-19. Some clones are missing from TCRdb's copy, which holds only in-frame ones; the method was immunoSEQ multiplex PCR. The sample has over 150,000 clones; 75% to 85% are singletons. Sequencing was carried out using peripheral blood. These receptors were taken from a woman older than 75 with COVID-19, enrolled during active disease.

The rearrangement joins TRBV4-1 to TRBJ1-6; 9 nucleotides line up with TRBD1. V lost 0 bases to trimming and J lost 8 bases; unmatched junction nucleotides: 14. This CDR3 is 19 amino acids long. Germline values: CDR1 MGHRA, CDR2 YSYEKL. The CDR3 spells CASSQEFLAGQGGHSPLHF. For the CDR3, the DNA is TGCGCCAGCAGCCAAGAATTTCTGGCGGGACAGGGAGGGCATTCACCCCTCCACTTT.

The chain links TRBV5-6 to TRBJ2-7, with TRBD1 as a possible D gene (6 bases). Trimming took off 0 bases at V and 6 bases at J, with 10 bases between the two ends. The CDR3 runs to 13 residues. Germline V CDR1 and CDR2: SGHDT, YYEEEE. In DNA form, the CDR3 reads TGTGCCAGCAGCTTGGAGACCAGGGGCGAGCAGTACTTC. Translating it yields CASSLETRGEQYF.

The chain couples TRBV4-1 to TRBJ2-1; no definite D call. This CDR3 is built from 15 residues. Germline V CDR1 and CDR2: MGHRA, YSYEKL. Trimming pared 1 base from V and 2 bases from J, leaving 9 bases between. CDR3 nucleotides: TGCGCCAGCAGCCAAGTACATGATACCTACAATGAGCAGTTCTTC. Protein: CASSQVHDTYNEQFF.

The chain joins TRBV6-2 or TRBV6-3 to TRBJ1-5, with 10 nucleotides matching TRBD1. The CDR3 loop spans 14 amino acids. Germline V gene data show CDR1 as MNHEY and CDR2 as SVGEGT. V trimming: 5 bases; J trimming: 9 bases; junction bases outside the gene matches: 7. The CDR3 coding sequence is TGTGCCAGCAGTCACAGGACAGGGGGTGCGCCCCAGCATTTT. It encodes CASSHRTGGAPQHF.

This rearrangement joins TRBV28 to TRBJ1-2; 8 nucleotides line up with TRBD1. CDR1 MDHEN and CDR2 SYDVKM come from the germline V gene. V shed 7 bases, J shed 6 bases, and the junction held 7 bases outside the gene matches. This CDR3 has 13 residues. CDR3 DNA sequence: TGTGCCAGCACTTCCAGGGGGCGCGATGGCTACACCTTC. Protein: CASTSRGRDGYTF.

V usage is TRBV5-4 and J usage is TRBJ2-5; maybe TRBD2 (6 bases). V was cut by 0 bases and J by 7 bases, with 13 bases left in between. Germline V gene sequence: CDR1 SGHNT, CDR2 YYREEE (reference sequence). The CDR3 totals 14 residues. The CDR3 region has the DNA TGTGCCAGCAGCTTGGAATCGGGAGAGGTGACCCAGTACTTC. Translating gives CASSLESGEVTQYF.

The chain joins TRBV9 to TRBJ2-3; 7 bases match TRBD1. Germline V lookup: CDR1 SGDLS, CDR2 YYNGEE. V was clipped by 4 bases and J by 4 bases; unmatched bases: 6. The CDR3 contains 14 residues. CDR3 nucleotide sequence: TGTGCCAGCAGCTTTCAGACAGGGTCAGATACGCAGTATTTT. Translating it yields CASSFQTGSDTQYF.

For the CDR3, the DNA is TGTGCCAAAGGACTAGCGGGGAGGGATTACCAAGAGACCCAGTACTTC. Residues: CAKGLAGRDYQETQYF. The rearrangement joins TRBV2 to TRBJ2-5; 12 bases fit TRBD2. V shed 10 bases and J 0 bases; nucleotides not matched to a gene: 9. The CDR3 consists of 16 residues. CDR1 and CDR2 (germline): SNHLY, FYNNEI.

The chain employs TRBV27 and TRBJ1-1, with D unresolved. The length of the CDR3 is 13 residues. V lost 3 bases to trimming and J lost 7 bases, with 12 bases between them. Germline lookup yields CDR1 MNHEY and CDR2 SMNVEV (reference sequence). The CDR3 region has the DNA TGTGCCAGCAGTTTTTTTGAGGCGGGTGAAGCTTTCTTT. Amino acids: CASSFFEAGEAFF.

The chain has TRBV11-3 and TRBJ2-3, with TRBD2 matching 7 bases. CDR1 and CDR2 from the germline V gene are SGHNT and YENEEA. The CDR3 is 18 amino acids. J lost 2 bases, V lost 4 bases, and 15 bases had no gene match. DNA for the CDR3: TGTGCCAGCAGCTCTACAATAGGGGCGGGGGTTCCCACAGATACGCAGTATTTT. This gives the protein CASSSTIGAGVPTDTQYF.

J is TRBJ2-2 and V is TRBV2; D may be TRBD1 (5 bases). V lost 5 bases and J lost 3, with 10 bases in between. Germline CDR1 SNHLY, CDR2 FYNNEI. The CDR3 runs to 14 residues. The chain's CDR3 is CASSQGIDTGELFF. The CDR3 DNA sequence: TGTGCCAGCAGTCAGGGTATTGACACCGGGGAGCTGTTTTTT.

This chain connects TRBV13 to TRBJ2-1; 10 nucleotides align to TRBD2. Germline V lookup: CDR1 PRHDT, CDR2 FYEKMQ (reference sequence). V gave up 6 bases and J gave up 4 bases; unmatched junction bases: 6. CDR3 length: 15 residues. CDR3 loop: CASSSGLADYNEQFF. The CDR3 DNA reads TGTGCCAGCAGTTCCGGACTAGCGGATTACAATGAGCAGTTCTTC. The full variable domain, rest sourced from reference TRBV13 and TRBJ2-1, is AAGVIQSPRHLIKEKRETATLKCYPIPRHDTVYWYQQGPGQDPQFLISFYEKMQSDKGSIPDRFSAQQFSDYHSELNMSSLELGDSALYFCASSSGLADYNEQFFGPGTRLTVL.

This clone was counted once. The chain carries TRBV6-1 and TRBJ2-2; TRBD1 matches at 10 bases. The V segment lost 1 base and the J segment 5 bases; nucleotides outside the gene matches: 4. Germline V gene lookup returns CDR1 MNHNS and CDR2 SASEGT. This CDR3 spans 16 amino acids. The CDR3 protein is CASSEETGGLTGELFF. The CDR3, as DNA: TGTGCCAGCAGTGAAGAGACAGGGGGCTTAACCGGGGAGCTGTTTTTT.

This clone has a handful of counts. The chain combines TRBV19 with TRBJ2-2; 13 bases align to TRBD2. This CDR3 is 16 amino acids long. Unmatched junction bases numbered 2, after V lost 5 bases and J lost 2 bases. Germline values: CDR1 LNHDA, CDR2 SQIVND (reference sequence). CDR3 in DNA: TGTGCCAGTAGTCGACTAGCGGGGGGTAACACCGGGGAGCTGTTTTTT. Protein product: CASSRLAGGNTGELFF.

The J gene is TRBJ1-4, the V gene TRBV19; 7 nucleotides align to TRBD1. With V trimmed by 4 bases and J by 7 bases, 9 bases remained unmatched. Per the germline V gene, CDR1 is LNHDA and CDR2 is SQIVND (reference sequence). This CDR3 comprises 15 residues. The CDR3 nucleotides are TGTGCCAGTAGTACCATCGACAGGGAGGCTGAAAAACTGTTTTTT. It codes for CASSTIDREAEKLFF. The entire variable domain, with the rest obtained from reference TRBV19 and TRBJ1-4, is as follows: DGGITQSPKYLFRKEGQNVTLSCEQNLNHDAMYWYRQDPGQGLRLIYYSQIVNDFQKGDIAEGYSVSREKKESFPLTVTSAQKNPTAFYLCASSTIDREAEKLFFGSGTQLSVL.

This clone was observed a single time. The genes are TRBV6-5 and TRBJ2-5; TRBD1 matches at 8 bases. V lost 6 bases and J lost 5; bases outside the gene matches: 5. CDR3 length equals 13 residues. Germline CDR1 is MNHEY and CDR2 is SVGAGI. CDR3: CASRPGGGETQYF. The DNA of the CDR3 is TGTGCCAGCAGGCCAGGGGGCGGGGAGACCCAGTACTTC.

The chain carries TRBV9 and TRBJ2-1; a possible D gene is TRBD2 (7 bases). Per the germline V gene, CDR1 is SGDLS and CDR2 is YYNGEE. The CDR3 has 15 residues. Trimming took off 0 bases at V and 5 bases at J, with 12 bases between the two ends. As DNA, the CDR3 is TGTGCCAGCAGCGTAGGCGGGGGCGGTCACAATGAGCAGTTCTTC. This codes for CASSVGGGGHNEQFF.

The chain recombines TRBV28 with TRBJ2-3, with D possibly TRBD1 on 6 matching bases. The V end lost 6 bases, the J end lost 3 bases, and 7 bases lay between the germline ends. The germline V gene has CDR1 MDHEN and CDR2 SYDVKM. This CDR3 is built from 12 residues. The DNA for the CDR3 is TGTGCCAGCAGAAGGGGGACAGATACGCAGTATTTT. Protein product: CASRRGTDTQYF.

The rearrangement uses TRBV6-9 and TRBJ1-2, with no clear D. Trimming removed 1 base from V and 5 bases from J, with 11 bases in between. The V gene's germline CDR1 is MNHGY and CDR2 SVAAGI. The CDR3 totals 14 residues. This CDR3 reads CASSYLSGEYGYTF. The CDR3 DNA reads TGTGCCAGCAGTTATTTATCAGGCGAGTATGGCTACACCTTC.

The J gene is TRBJ1-3, the V gene TRBV29-1; 8 bases map to TRBD1. The J segment lost 2 bases and the V segment lost 8 bases, leaving 2 bases of the junction unmatched. Per germline, CDR1 SQVTM and CDR2 ANQGSEA. CDR3 length: 12 residues. CDR3 bases: TGCAGCTCGACAGGGGCTGGAAACACCATATATTTT. Its protein is CSSTGAGNTIYF.